Presented here are 23 T cell receptor beta chains from one specimen sequenced in a study of radiotherapy plus CTLA-4 blockade in lung cancer. The assay was immunoSEQ multiplex PCR, and TCRdb's table has in-frame clones only and misses some. The sample records around 99,000 clones, about 91% being singletons. The sequences come from peripheral blood, collected from a patient treated with radiotherapy plus ipilimumab. Source of these receptors: a human donor with non-small cell lung cancer that progressed on radiotherapy plus ipilimumab.

The J gene is TRBJ1-1, the V gene TRBV7-8; tentatively, D is TRBD1 (5 bases). Germline V gene sequence: CDR1 SGHVS, CDR2 FQNEAQ. The germline V and J ends were trimmed by 1 base and 1 base, with 10 bases remaining between them. The CDR3 has 15 amino acids. CDR3 DNA sequence: TGTGCCAGCAGCTTAGATTTGGGGGGGAACACTGAAGCTTTCTTT. Translated, it gives CASSLDLGGNTEAFF.

On this clone: The same CDR3 is also encoded by other DNA sequences in this sample. The gene calls are TRBV7-9 and TRBJ1-2, with a possible D match to TRBD1 (5 bases). Per germline, CDR1 SEHNR and CDR2 FQNEAQ (reference sequence). The V end was cut by 4 bases, the J end by 5 bases, with 17 bases between. This CDR3 comprises 15 residues. This chain's CDR3 is CASSSPRDRWYGYTF. In DNA, the CDR3 is TGTGCCAGCAGCTCCCCCCGGGACCGGTGGTATGGCTACACCTTC.

The V gene is TRBV27, the J gene TRBJ2-2; D uncertain. The V end was cut by 3 bases, the J end by 3 bases, with 5 bases between. Per the germline V gene, CDR1 is MNHEY and CDR2 is SMNVEV (reference sequence). CDR3 length: 13 residues. The chain's CDR3 is CASSFGHTGELFF. The CDR3 DNA reads TGTGCCAGCAGTTTCGGGCACACCGGGGAGCTGTTTTTT.

Comment on this clone: This same CDR3 is encoded by further DNA sequences in the sample. J is TRBJ1-2 and V is TRBV11-2, with D maybe TRBD1 (6 bases). From germline, CDR1 is SGHAT and CDR2 FQNNGV. Trimming took off 3 bases at V and 2 bases at J, with 7 bases between the two ends. This CDR3 comprises 13 residues. CDR3 in DNA: TGTGCCAGCAGCTTGGACAGAAACTATGGCTACACCTTC. This codes for CASSLDRNYGYTF. Complete variable domain (other parts from reference TRBV11-2 and TRBJ1-2): EAGVAQSPRYKIIEKRQSVAFWCNPISGHATLYWYQQILGQGPKLLIQFQNNGVVDDSQLPKDRFSAERLKGVDSTLKIQPAKLEDSAVYLCASSLDRNYGYTFGSGTRLTVV.

This chain links TRBV4-2 with TRBJ2-2, with D possibly TRBD1 on 6 matching bases. V was pared by 5 bases and J by 5 bases, with 15 bases between. The CDR3 runs to 15 residues. The V gene's germline CDR1 is LGHNA and CDR2 YNFKEQ. CDR3: CASSKSDSGTGELFF. CDR3 coding DNA: TGTGCCAGCAGCAAGTCGGACAGTGGGACCGGGGAGCTGTTTTTT.

This rearrangement joins TRBV2 to TRBJ1-1; unclear D gene. Germline lookup yields CDR1 SNHLY and CDR2 FYNNEI. V was trimmed by 6 bases and J by 2 bases, leaving 10 bases between them. CDR3 length equals 13 residues. CDR3 coding DNA: TGTGCCAGCAGAGACCAAACCAACACTGAAGCTTTCTTT. It encodes CASRDQTNTEAFF.

The rearrangement joins TRBV9 to TRBJ2-1; D tentatively fits TRBD1 or TRBD2 (7 bases each). In germline, CDR1 is SGDLS, CDR2 YYNGEE. This CDR3 spans 17 amino acids. Trimming pared 0 bases from V and 7 bases from J, leaving 20 bases between. CDR3 coding DNA: TGTGCCAGCAGCGTAGGGGGAGGGACAGTGGTCGGGAATGAGCAGTTCTTC. Translation gives CASSVGGGTVVGNEQFF. The complete variable domain, with remaining parts taken from reference TRBV9 and TRBJ2-1, reads DSGVTQTPKHLITATGQRVTLRCSPRSGDLSVYWYQQSLDQGLQFLIQYYNGEERAKGNILERFSAQQFPDLHSELNLSSLELGDSALYFCASSVGGGTVVGNEQFFGPGTRLTVL.

V and J are TRBV5-1 and TRBJ1-2; D remains ambiguous. The length of the CDR3 is 15 residues. Germline values: CDR1 SGHRS, CDR2 YFSETQ. V gave up 2 bases and J gave up 6 bases, with 17 bases separating them. The CDR3 bases are TGCGCCAGCAGCTTCATCCGGGCACCTACAGATGGCTACACCTTC. It encodes CASSFIRAPTDGYTF.

The CDR3 loop reads CASSRLAGDYEQYF. The DNA for the CDR3 is TGTGCCAGCAGCAGACTAGCGGGAGATTATGAGCAGTACTTC. The chain carries TRBV6-6 and TRBJ2-7, with TRBD2 matching over 12 bases. The V segment lost 6 bases and the J segment 7 bases; nucleotides outside the gene matches: 7. Per germline, CDR1 MNHNY and CDR2 SVGAGI (reference sequence). The CDR3 is 14 amino acids.

The rearrangement joins TRBV5-1 to TRBJ1-1, with no clear D. This CDR3 region has 11 residues. Trimming removed 7 bases from V and 4 bases from J, with 8 bases in between. Germline CDR1 is SGHRS and CDR2 is YFSETQ. The CDR3 DNA reads as TGCGCCAGCCGGTGGGGCACTGAAGCTTTCTTT. It specifies CASRWGTEAFF. Filled out from reference TRBV5-1 and TRBJ1-1, the complete variable domain reads KAGVTQTPRYLIKTRGQQVTLSCSPISGHRSVSWYQQTPGQGLQFLFEYFSETQRNKGNFPGRFSGRQFSNSRSEMNVSTLELGDSALYLCASRWGTEAFFGQGTRLTVV.

There are a few counts of this clone. The J gene is TRBJ2-2, the V gene TRBV15; 7 nucleotides align to TRBD2. V trimming: 6 bases; J trimming: 2 bases; junction bases outside the gene matches: 3. CDR3 length: 14 amino acids. CDR1 and CDR2 from the germline V gene are LNHNV and YYDKDF (reference sequence). For the CDR3, the DNA is TGTGCCACCAGAGCGGGGAGTAACACCGGGGAGCTGTTTTTT. Its protein is CATRAGSNTGELFF.

The chain employs TRBV5-1 and TRBJ2-2; 9 nucleotides match TRBD1. Germline CDR1 and CDR2: SGHRS and YFSETQ. Trimming at V came to 0 bases and at J to 2 bases, leaving 8 bases not matched to a gene. The CDR3 totals 18 residues. The CDR3 sequence is CASSLVPTQGANTGELFF. CDR3 bases: TGCGCCAGCAGCTTGGTCCCCACACAGGGGGCAAACACCGGGGAGCTGTTTTTT.

This clone was seen a single time. CDR3 sequence: CASSEGLRGQETQYF. The CDR3 bases are TGTGCCAGCAGTGAGGGGCTACGGGGGCAAGAGACCCAGTACTTC. The V call is TRBV2, the J call TRBJ2-5; D is possibly TRBD2 (6 bases). This CDR3 comprises 15 residues. The V end lost 3 bases, the J end lost 2 bases, and 13 bases lay between the germline ends. The germline CDR1 and CDR2 sequences are SNHLY and FYNNEI.

This chain joins TRBV7-9 and TRBJ1-4; TRBD1 agrees at 8 bases. Losses at the gene ends were 5 bases for V and 8 bases for J; bases not matched to a gene: 13. Per the germline V gene, CDR1 is SEHNR and CDR2 is FQNEAQ (reference sequence). The CDR3 is 16 residues long. CDR3 loop: CASSTGDRGGREKLFF. Written as DNA, the CDR3 is TGTGCCAGCAGCACCGGTGACAGGGGAGGGAGAGAAAAACTGTTTTTT.

The rearrangement links TRBV6-6 to TRBJ2-7; 8 bases are shared with TRBD2. Trimming took 2 bases from V and 5 from J; bases not matched to a gene: 8. The germline V gene has CDR1 MNHNY and CDR2 SVGAGI (reference sequence). CDR3 length: 15 amino acids. The CDR3 is CASSYPLSGRNEQYF. The CDR3 DNA follows: TGTGCCAGCAGTTACCCTTTAAGCGGGAGAAACGAGCAGTACTTC.

This clone was seen once. The chain couples TRBV11-3 to TRBJ2-5; D not certain. The CDR3 covers 11 residues. Germline V gene data show CDR1 as SGHNT and CDR2 as YENEEA. V was clipped by 4 bases and J by 5 bases, with 5 bases between them. As DNA, the CDR3 is TGTGCCAGCAGCTCGATGGAGACCCAGTACTTC. It encodes CASSSMETQYF.

The gene calls are TRBV30 and TRBJ1-1; D remains ambiguous. CDR3 length: 14 amino acids. CDR1 is GTSNPN and CDR2 is SVGIG in the germline V gene (reference sequence). Trimming shortened V by 0 bases and J by 0 bases, and 8 bases separated the two germline ends. The CDR3 DNA is TGTGCCTGGAGTGTTGAGGCCGTGAACACTGAAGCTTTCTTT. This sequence encodes CAWSVEAVNTEAFF.

This clone was counted once. This chain uses TRBV19 with TRBJ2-1; 9 nucleotides agree with TRBD1. The ends lost 6 bases at V and 3 bases at J; junction bases unmatched: 12. Per the germline V gene, CDR1 is LNHDA and CDR2 is SQIVND (reference sequence). This CDR3 has 17 residues. In DNA form, the CDR3 reads TGTGCCAGTAGGACTCCCCCCTTGACAGGGGGCTACAATGAGCAGTTCTTC. It is translated as CASRTPPLTGGYNEQFF.

The chain couples TRBV27 to TRBJ2-1; D is ambiguous. The CDR3 covers 15 residues. The V gene lost 5 bases and the J gene lost 6 bases, with 17 bases spanning the gap. In germline, CDR1 is MNHEY, CDR2 SMNVEV (reference sequence). In nucleotides, the CDR3 is TGTGCCAGCAGTGCAGACGTGAACCCATCCAATGAGCAGTTCTTC. This gives the protein CASSADVNPSNEQFF.

The chain uses TRBV19 and TRBJ1-5; D may be TRBD1 (5 bases). V was shortened by 4 bases and J by 6 bases, with 10 bases between the two germline ends. The CDR3 extends over 13 amino acids. Germline V gene lookup returns CDR1 LNHDA and CDR2 SQIVND (reference sequence). The CDR3 sequence: CASSNRMGQPQHF. The CDR3 bases are TGTGCCAGTAGTAACAGGATGGGTCAGCCCCAGCATTTT.

J is TRBJ1-5 and V is TRBV19, with D unclear. CDR1 is LNHDA, CDR2 SQIVND, per germline (reference sequence). The CDR3 length is 18 residues. V was cut by 4 bases and J by 5 bases, with 24 bases left in between. CDR3 nucleotide sequence: TGTGCCAGTAGTAGGAAGAAACCGGGCCTAGGAAGGGATCAGCCCCAGCATTTT. Its protein is CASSRKKPGLGRDQPQHF.

This rearrangement joins TRBV2 to TRBJ2-2; D ambiguous. CDR3 length: 14 residues. Trimming took 5 bases from V and 3 from J, leaving 10 bases between them. Germline-derived CDR1 and CDR2 are SNHLY and FYNNEI. The CDR3 DNA reads TGTGCCAGCAGTACTCGTTTCGACACCGGGGAGCTGTTTTTT. Residues: CASSTRFDTGELFF.

The chain uses TRBV19 and TRBJ1-4; D is uncertain. Germline assignment: CDR1 LNHDA and CDR2 SQIVND (reference sequence). The CDR3 sequence is 13 residues long. Deletions cut 10 bases from V and 8 bases from J, with 17 bases between. CDR3 region: CATNGAHGEKLFF. The CDR3 DNA reads TGTGCCACGAACGGAGCCCATGGGGAAAAACTGTTTTTT.